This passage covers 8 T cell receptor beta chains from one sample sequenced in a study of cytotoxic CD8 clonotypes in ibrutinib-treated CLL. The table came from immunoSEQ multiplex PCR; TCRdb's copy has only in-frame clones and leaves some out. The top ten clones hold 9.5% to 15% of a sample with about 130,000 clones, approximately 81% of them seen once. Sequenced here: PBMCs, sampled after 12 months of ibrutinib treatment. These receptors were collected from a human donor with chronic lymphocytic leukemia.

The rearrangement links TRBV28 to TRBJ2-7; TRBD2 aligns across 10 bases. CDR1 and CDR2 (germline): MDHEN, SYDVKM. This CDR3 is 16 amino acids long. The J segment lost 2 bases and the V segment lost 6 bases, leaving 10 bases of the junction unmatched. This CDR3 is CASRRPGTSETYEQYF. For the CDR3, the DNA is TGTGCCAGCAGGAGACCGGGGACTAGCGAAACCTACGAGCAGTACTTC.

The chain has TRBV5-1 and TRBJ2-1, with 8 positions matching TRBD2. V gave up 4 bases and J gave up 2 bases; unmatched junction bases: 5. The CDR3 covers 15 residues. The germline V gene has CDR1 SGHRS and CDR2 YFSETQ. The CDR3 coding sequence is TGCGCCAGCAGCCCCAGGACTAGCACCTACAATGAGCAGTTCTTC. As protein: CASSPRTSTYNEQFF.

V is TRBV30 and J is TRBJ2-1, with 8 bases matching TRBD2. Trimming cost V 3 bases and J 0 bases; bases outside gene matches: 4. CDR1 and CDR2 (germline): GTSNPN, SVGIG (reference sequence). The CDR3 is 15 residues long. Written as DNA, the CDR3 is TGTGCCTGGAGAAACAGCGGGAGCTCCTACAATGAGCAGTTCTTC. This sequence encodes CAWRNSGSSYNEQFF. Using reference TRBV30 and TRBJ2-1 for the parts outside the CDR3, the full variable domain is SQTIHQWPATLVQPVGSPLSLECTVEGTSNPNLYWYRQAAGRGLQLLFYSVGIGQISSEVPQNLSASRPQDRQFILSSKKLLLSDSGFYLCAWRNSGSSYNEQFFGPGTRLTVL.

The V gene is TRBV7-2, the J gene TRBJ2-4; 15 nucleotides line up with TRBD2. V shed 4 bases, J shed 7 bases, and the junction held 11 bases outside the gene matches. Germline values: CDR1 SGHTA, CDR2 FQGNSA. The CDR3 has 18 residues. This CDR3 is CASSSYGLAGGPINIQYF. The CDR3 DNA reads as TGTGCCAGCAGCTCATACGGACTAGCGGGAGGGCCTATCAACATTCAGTACTTC.

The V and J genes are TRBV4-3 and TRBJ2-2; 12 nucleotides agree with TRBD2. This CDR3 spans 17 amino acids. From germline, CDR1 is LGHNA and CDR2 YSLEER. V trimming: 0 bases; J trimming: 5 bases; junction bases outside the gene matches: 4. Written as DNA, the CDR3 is TGCGCCAGCAGCCAAGACCAGCTAGCGGGAGGGACCGGGGAGCTGTTTTTT. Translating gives CASSQDQLAGGTGELFF.

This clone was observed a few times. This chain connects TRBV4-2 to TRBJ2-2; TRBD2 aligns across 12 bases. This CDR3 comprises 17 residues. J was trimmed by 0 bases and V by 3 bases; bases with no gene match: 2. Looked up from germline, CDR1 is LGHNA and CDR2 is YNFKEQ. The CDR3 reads CASSHLAGGPNTGELFF. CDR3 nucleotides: TGTGCCAGCAGCCACCTAGCGGGAGGGCCGAACACCGGGGAGCTGTTTTTT.

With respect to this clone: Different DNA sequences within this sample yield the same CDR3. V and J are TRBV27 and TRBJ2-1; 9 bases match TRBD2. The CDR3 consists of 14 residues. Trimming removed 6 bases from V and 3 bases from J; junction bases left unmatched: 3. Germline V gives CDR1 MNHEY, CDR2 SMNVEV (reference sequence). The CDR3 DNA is TGTGCCAGCAGCCTAGCGGGATACTACAATGAGCAGTTCTTC. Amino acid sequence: CASSLAGYYNEQFF.

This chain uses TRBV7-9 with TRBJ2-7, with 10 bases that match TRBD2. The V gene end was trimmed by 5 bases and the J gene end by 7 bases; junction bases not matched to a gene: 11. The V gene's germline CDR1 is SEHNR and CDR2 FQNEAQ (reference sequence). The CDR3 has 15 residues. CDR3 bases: TGTGCCAGCAGCCCTACCGTTCCGACTAGCGGGGAGCAGTACTTC. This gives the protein CASSPTVPTSGEQYF.